One T cell receptor beta chain is described in this entry. Its antigen is currently not known. There are no base qualities to consult, and no much larger clone falls within one base. The approximately 39 donors, aged 6 to 90 years, were systemically healthy Caucasian individuals from Russia. Each donor gave 8 to 10 milliliters of peripheral blood, drawn into EDTA-treated Vacutainer tubes. Ficoll-Paque density-gradient centrifugation was used to isolate PBMCs, with at least 6.5 million obtained per sample. Total RNA was extracted from PBMCs with Trizol reagent, with at least 6 micrograms obtained per sample. For every donor, an aliquot of PBMCs went through flow cytometry to measure the percentages of naive CD45RAhigh/CD27high T cells. Library prep was done by 5' RACE. For sequencing, an Illumina HiSeq 2500 was employed. A second PCR of roughly 7 to 11 cycles was performed with a sample-barcoded 5' primer and a J-beta primer mix. A unique molecular identifier was introduced onto each TCR beta cDNA molecule by a template-switch 5' adaptor carrying 12 random nucleotides. Each sample yielded at least 2.5 million CDR3-containing paired-end reads. All of the RNA was converted into first-strand cDNA using the Mint cDNA synthesis kit, with a TRBC-specific oligonucleotide serving as the primer. Following uracil-DNA glycosylase treatment, all cDNA underwent a first 18-cycle PCR with the universal primers M1SS and BC2_uni_R. As for how the authors treated the data: Normalization of each sample was performed by random selection of 1 million high-quality reads, each carrying a distinct molecular identifier. Reads with shared molecular identifiers were discarded instead of being binned into consensus sequences. CDR3 identification, clonotype clustering and error correction used MiTCR with a Q25 quality threshold and the strictest error-elimination algorithm. A nonparametric unseen species model with Euler transformation was used to estimate lower-bound total TCR beta diversity. TCRdb reanalyzed the raw reads on its own, using fastp at Q25 for trimming and MiXCR for clone calling, and kept in-frame beta chains. Under each unique CDR3 protein, matching rows form one entry showing the most common genes and DNA. Here the V and J calls rest on TCRdb's processing, not on the authors' analysis. Counted in this sample were 700,000 to 950,000 distinct CDR3 sequences; roughly 45% of them appeared once. Roughly 20% of the sample comes from the top ten.

The data originate from a study of blood T cells in healthy people across ages (dated by TCRdb to the mid-2010s). Study-level background: In model experiments, template switching captured roughly one uniquely barcoded TCR beta cDNA molecule for every two T cells. Using deep sequencing normalized with unique cDNA molecular identifiers, the study measured how TCR beta repertoire diversity changes with age. Using the same blood draw, the study looked at two additional independent replicas of 1 million unique cDNA reads for two donors, one aged 18 to 30 and the other aged 80 or older. The donors were divided into four age groups: young (average around 15 years), middle-aged (about 40), aged (approximately 62) and long-lived (about 79). To avoid experimental bias, donors of different ages were distributed randomly across sequencing lanes.

Here V drops 2 bases and J drops 4 bases, and the junction holds 7 bases not matched to any gene. CDR1 is given as SGHRS and CDR2 as YFSETQ, both from the germline V gene. Its CDR3 holds 16 amino acids, cysteine through phenylalanine. The only DNA kept is the CDR3, 48 bases in frame from the first base. What the research found in general, with its limitations: Estimates of total diversity based on one million sequenced T cells were regarded as lower bounds and as underestimates. Conclusive comparison of naive and antigen-experienced compartments was prevented by the profiling of bulk unsorted PBMCs. Observed TCR beta diversity correlated strongly with the percentage of naive T cells measured by flow cytometry. Because donor CMV infection status was unknown, age-related changes in expanded clonotypes were potentially confounded. Observed TCR beta diversity per million T cells fell roughly linearly with age, and a significant reduction was already apparent by age around 39. Compared with the aged group, more naive CD4+ T cells, fewer expanded clones and increased TCR diversity were shown by the long-lived group, suggesting age selection.

The sample comprised blood. The sequence came from a woman between 55 and 75 years old in good health. The chain couples TRBV5-1 to TRBJ2-1, with 9 bases in between that match TRBD2. The DNA sequence is given as TGCGCCAGCAGCTTCAGTTCTAGCGGGGTATACAATGAGCAGTTCTTC. It specifies CASSFSSSGVYNEQFF.